This T cell receptor (beta chain) was recorded in a study of cytomegalovirus exposure and HLA in healthy donors. The PCR employed 60 Vbeta primers together with 13 Jbeta primers. Methods used by the authors: A later analysis tallied 75 million to 80 million unique TCR beta chains, about 11 million of them shared. Clones were sequenced by immunoSEQ multiplex PCR, and TCRdb holds only the in-frame ones, with some missing. Clonal size and the V and J genes are those of that table, whereas D and trimming came from the DNA. The data contain around 100,000 clones, roughly three quarters of them singletons. Study-level results: The authors confirmed in vitro that three CMV-associated chains were specific for CMV antigens. Investigators reported 150 to 200 TCR beta chains as tied to cytomegalovirus. The study carried out a later analysis of TCR beta sequences. It associated 15,000 to 20,000 of them with specific HLA alleles at a false discovery rate of 0.05.

After removal of 10 bases from V and 3 bases from J, the junction contained 13 bases not matched to a gene. Germline CDR1 MNHEY, CDR2 SMNVEV (reference sequence). The CDR3 runs 15 residues. A word on this clone: Its antigen is as yet unknown.

The receptor's source is a man aged 35-49 years in good health and CMV-seronegative. The chain joins TRBV27 to TRBJ2-7, with 9 bases that match TRBD1. Specimen: PBMCs. The CDR3 reads CATSPRDRVVYEQYF. In DNA form, the CDR3 reads TGTGCCACTTCGCCCCGGGACAGGGTAGTCTACGAGCAGTACTTC.